Shown below are 24 T cell receptor beta chains from a single sample sequenced in a study of CD8+CD57+ T cells in acquired aplastic anemia. Profiling of TCR beta VDJ combinations and CDR3 sequences used genomic DNA as template. MiXCR, run by TCRdb on the reads, gives a single entry per CDR3 protein. The sample includes 120,000 or so distinct CDR3 sequences, roughly 40% of them seen just once. The sequenced patients had an expansion of CD8+CD57+ cells seen by flow cytometry. The material sequenced was sorted CD4+, CD8+, or CD8+CD57+ T cells (not recorded which) from PBMCs. The receptors derive from a human donor with aplastic anemia.

This clonotype came up once. The chain is built from TRBV7-3 and TRBJ2-1, with a possible D match to TRBD2 (7 bases). Germline V gene lookup returns CDR1 SGHTA and CDR2 FQGTGA. Trimming stripped 7 bases from V and 2 bases from J, with 12 bases between. The CDR3 runs to 14 residues. The CDR3 region is CASTGRGPYNEQFF. The CDR3 bases are TGTGCCAGCACCGGGCGGGGGCCCTACAATGAGCAGTTCTTC.

This clonotype was detected many times. This chain joins TRBV5-8 and TRBJ1-6; no definite D call. The V gene lost 4 bases and the J gene lost 10 bases, with 18 bases spanning the gap. Germline V lookup: CDR1 SGHTS, CDR2 YDEGEE. CDR3 length equals 15 residues. The CDR3 region is CASSPEPREGSPLHF. Written as DNA, the CDR3 is TGTGCCAGCAGCCCCGAGCCGCGAGAAGGATCACCCCTCCACTTT.

The rearrangement joins TRBV9 to TRBJ2-5; D might be TRBD2 (6 bases). Trimming removed 0 bases at V and 2 bases at J, with 11 bases between. Germline values: CDR1 SGDLS, CDR2 YYNGEE. CDR3 length equals 15 residues. The CDR3 nucleotides are TGTGCCAGCAGCGTAGATAGCGGCGGACAAGAGACCCAGTACTTC. It translates to CASSVDSGGQETQYF.

This clonotype was seen only a few times. The V call is TRBV4-1, the J call TRBJ1-5; TRBD1 matches 8 bases. V shed 0 bases, J shed 4 bases, and the junction held 5 bases outside the gene matches. This CDR3 has 16 amino acids. Germline V gene data show CDR1 as MGHRA and CDR2 as YSYEKL. CDR3 coding DNA: TGCGCCAGCAGCCAAGAAAGGAGGACAGGGAATCAGCCCCAGCATTTT. Its translation is CASSQERRTGNQPQHF.

In the case of this clonotype: The CDR3 does not end in the conserved phenylalanine or tryptophan, so this is likely a read error. This chain connects TRBV20-1 to TRBJ2-5; TRBD2 is a possible D gene (6 bases). CDR3 length equals 13 residues. V was trimmed by 3 bases and J by 11 bases, leaving 19 bases between them. CDR1 is DFQATT and CDR2 is SNEGSKA in the germline V gene (reference sequence). CDR3 residues: CSASGGVGNEQYV. The CDR3 coding sequence is TGCAGTGCTAGCGGCGGGGTCGGCAATGAGCAGTACGTC.

V and J are TRBV20-1 and TRBJ1-2; D is ambiguous. This CDR3 has 14 residues. From germline, CDR1 is DFQATT and CDR2 SNEGSKA (reference sequence). The CDR3 DNA reads TGCAGCCCTAGTACTCCCCGGTCGTACTATGGCTACACCTTC. Protein product: CSPSTPRSYYGYTF.

This clonotype was seen at least ten times. This chain joins TRBV7-2 and TRBJ1-6; 7 nucleotides line up with TRBD1. The germline CDR1 and CDR2 sequences are SGHTA and FQGNSA. V shed 5 bases and J 7 bases; nucleotides not matched to a gene: 11. The CDR3 totals 16 residues. The CDR3 spells CASSLRTGIQNSPLHF. In DNA, the CDR3 is TGTGCCAGCAGCCTCCGGACAGGCATACAAAATTCACCCCTCCACTTT.

This clonotype was seen once. This may be a read error, as it is one base from a much larger clone. The chain links TRBV6-7 to TRBJ1-4, with D possibly being TRBD1 (5 bases). TRBV6-7 is recorded as an ORF, its role being uncertain. CDR3 length: 16 residues. The CDR3 protein is CVSSYSTDSSREKLFF. The CDR3 bases are TGTGTCAGCAGTTACTCAACCGACAGTAGCCGGGAAAAACTGTTTTTT.

The V gene is TRBV28, the J gene TRBJ1-5, with D perhaps matching TRBD1 (5 bases). Trimming removed 2 bases at V and 2 bases at J, with 10 bases between. The CDR3 sequence is 15 residues long. The germline gives CDR1 MDHEN, CDR2 SYDVKM. CDR3 protein: CASSLEGRGNQPQHF. The CDR3 coding sequence is TGTGCCAGCAGTTTAGAGGGGAGAGGCAATCAGCCCCAGCATTTT. Filled out from reference TRBV28 and TRBJ1-5, the complete variable domain reads DVKVTQSSRYLVKRTGEKVFLECVQDMDHENMFWYRQDPGLGLRLIYFSYDVKMKEKGDIPEGYSVSREKKERFSLILESASTNQTSMYLCASSLEGRGNQPQHFGDGTRLSIL.

This clonotype was recorded at least ten times. The chain uses TRBV6-1 and TRBJ2-3; D is unclear. The CDR3 has 12 residues. CDR1 MNHNS and CDR2 SASEGT come from the germline V gene. Trimming removed 1 base from V and 10 bases from J, with 9 bases in between. In DNA, the CDR3 is TGTGCCAGCAGTGAAGATAGGGTCGCGCAGTATTTT. This codes for CASSEDRVAQYF.

The chain combines TRBV10-3 with TRBJ2-3; D may correspond to TRBD1 or TRBD2 (7 bases each). This CDR3 is built from 11 residues. Germline CDR1 and CDR2: ENHRY and SYGVKD. With 10 bases removed from V and 10 bases from J, the gap between germline ends came to 15 bases. As DNA, the CDR3 is TGTGCCACAGGGGGAGGGAGGGCGCAGTATTTT. This encodes CATGGGRAQYF.

This clonotype was picked up many times. The chain employs TRBV19 and TRBJ2-2; 8 bases are shared with TRBD2. The CDR3 runs to 17 residues. Losses at the gene ends were 8 bases for V and 7 bases for J; bases not matched to a gene: 18. Germline lookup yields CDR1 LNHDA and CDR2 SQIVND (reference sequence). The CDR3 is CASLRNPGGAGGGELFF. CDR3 coding DNA: TGTGCCAGTCTTCGTAACCCGGGAGGGGCCGGTGGCGGGGAGCTGTTTTTT. The full variable domain, with the rest looked up from reference TRBV19 and TRBJ2-2, is DGGITQSPKYLFRKEGQNVTLSCEQNLNHDAMYWYRQDPGQGLRLIYYSQIVNDFQKGDIAEGYSVSREKKESFPLTVTSAQKNPTAFYLCASLRNPGGAGGGELFFGEGSRLTVL.

Concerning this clonotype: A much bigger clone sits one base away, suggesting this may be a read error. The chain links TRBV12-3 or TRBV12-4 to TRBJ1-2, with D perhaps TRBD1 (6 bases). This CDR3 spans 14 amino acids. The CDR3 region has the DNA TGTGCCGGCAGTTTACAGGGCCCCGTATATGGCTACACCTTC. Amino acids: CAGSLQGPVYGYTF.

The rearrangement uses TRBV19 and TRBJ1-1; 8 nucleotides agree with TRBD1. Germline V CDR1 and CDR2: LNHDA, SQIVND (reference sequence). Trimming at V came to 8 bases and at J to 5 bases, leaving 7 bases not matched to a gene. CDR3 length: 13 residues. The CDR3 nucleotides are TGTGCCAGTGGGAGACAGGGGTCGACTGAAGCTTTCTTT. This translates into CASGRQGSTEAFF.

This clonotype was counted ten times or more. The J gene is TRBJ1-2, the V gene TRBV7-9; 7 bases fit TRBD1. CDR3 length: 13 amino acids. J lost 7 bases, V lost 5 bases, and 7 bases had no gene match. Germline V gene lookup returns CDR1 SEHNR and CDR2 FQNEAQ (reference sequence). The CDR3 loop reads CASSTTTGSGYTF. The CDR3 nucleotides read TGTGCCAGCAGCACTACGACAGGGTCTGGCTACACCTTC.

The chain has TRBV3-1 and TRBJ2-3; 13 bases align to TRBD2. Germline V gene lookup returns CDR1 LGHDT and CDR2 YNNKEL (reference sequence). The CDR3 totals 18 residues. V gave up 4 bases and J gave up 1 base; unmatched junction bases: 8. The CDR3 region has the DNA TGTGCCAGCAGCCGAACTAGCGGGGGGGGAAAACGCACAGATACGCAGTATTTT. Amino acids: CASSRTSGGGKRTDTQYF.

In this sample, this clonotype turned up many times. The CDR3: CATSRDRLGYTF. The CDR3 DNA reads as TGTGCCACCAGCAGAGACAGGCTCGGGTACACCTTC. The chain uses TRBV15 and TRBJ1-2; D remains unclear. This CDR3 contains 12 residues. The germline CDR1 and CDR2 sequences are LNHNV and YYDKDF (reference sequence). The germline V and J ends were trimmed by 0 bases and 11 bases, with 10 bases remaining between them.

The chain is built from TRBV11-2 and TRBJ2-1; D perhaps matches TRBD2 (7 bases). V was clipped by 4 bases and J by 7 bases, with 14 bases between them. This CDR3 comprises 14 residues. The V gene's germline CDR1 is SGHAT and CDR2 FQNNGV. The CDR3 DNA reads TGTGCCAGCAGCTCGGGGCGGGGGCATAATGAGCAGTTCTTC. Translated, it gives CASSSGRGHNEQFF.

The V gene is TRBV7-8, the J gene TRBJ1-2; D gene unclear. Trimming removed 0 bases from V and 8 bases from J, with 10 bases in between. The length of the CDR3 is 13 residues. Per germline, CDR1 SGHVS and CDR2 FQNEAQ. CDR3 sequence reads: CASSLAGSGGYTF. For the CDR3, the DNA is TGTGCCAGCAGCTTAGCAGGGTCGGGCGGCTACACCTTC.

V and J are TRBV5-6 and TRBJ1-1; 7 bases match TRBD1. This CDR3 contains 14 residues. V lost 4 bases to trimming and J lost 10 bases; unmatched junction nucleotides: 13. The germline CDR1 and CDR2 sequences are SGHDT and YYEEEE. In nucleotides, the CDR3 is TGTGCCAGCAGCGTCGGGACAGCGGGGAGGAGAGCTTTCTTT. This encodes CASSVGTAGRRAFF.

This clonotype was counted between two and nine times. This chain uses TRBV5-4 with TRBJ1-1; D is perhaps TRBD1 (5 bases). The CDR3 loop spans 12 amino acids. V was cut by 0 bases and J by 11 bases, with 11 bases left in between. Germline loops: CDR1 SGHNT, CDR2 YYREEE (reference sequence). The CDR3: CASSLVGERAFF. The CDR3, as DNA: TGTGCCAGCAGCTTGGTGGGGGAAAGGGCTTTCTTT.

The chain employs TRBV3-1 and TRBJ2-7; D ambiguous. V was shortened by 0 bases and J by 8 bases, with 11 bases between the two germline ends. Looked up from germline, CDR1 is LGHDT and CDR2 is YNNKEL (reference sequence). CDR3 length equals 13 residues. The CDR3 coding sequence is TGTGCCAGCAGCCAAGAATACGGCTTAAAGCAGTACTTC. Residues: CASSQEYGLKQYF.

The J gene is TRBJ2-1, the V gene TRBV25-1, with D perhaps matching TRBD2 (7 bases). Germline CDR1 and CDR2: MGHDK and SYGVNS. V gave up 4 bases and J gave up 8 bases, with 24 bases separating them. CDR3 length: 17 residues. The chain's CDR3 is CASSVPGRGDIFDEQFF. The CDR3 DNA sequence: TGTGCCAGCAGTGTCCCGGGACGGGGGGACATCTTCGATGAGCAGTTCTTC. The complete variable domain, with remaining parts taken from reference TRBV25-1 and TRBJ2-1, reads EADIYQTPRYLVIGTGKKITLECSQTMGHDKMYWYQQDPGMELHLIHYSYGVNSTEKGDLSSESTVSRIRTEHFPLTLESARPSHTSQYLCASSVPGRGDIFDEQFFGPGTRLTVL.

V is TRBV7-2 and J is TRBJ2-3; D unclear. The germline V and J ends were trimmed by 5 bases and 8 bases, with 8 bases remaining between them. The CDR3 extends over 11 amino acids. From germline, CDR1 is SGHTA and CDR2 FQGNSA. DNA for the CDR3: TGTGCCAGCAGCAACCTAGGTACGCAGTATTTT. It translates to CASSNLGTQYF. Full variable domain (outside the CDR3, taken from reference TRBV7-2 and TRBJ2-3): GAGVSQSPSNKVTEKGKDVELRCDPISGHTALYWYRQSLGQGLEFLIYFQGNSAPDKSGLPSDRFSAERTGGSVSTLTIQRTQQEDSAVYLCASSNLGTQYFGPGTRLTVL.